This TCR beta chain is from a study of blood T cell repertoires in COVID-19. Across the whole study: The United States, Italy and Spain were the sources of the acute and convalescent COVID-19 samples.

The CDR3 runs to 20 residues. J gave up 4 bases and V 6 bases, and 26 bases lay outside the gene matches. The V gene's germline CDR1 is SGHVT and CDR2 SQSDAQ. Clones were read by immunoSEQ multiplex PCR, and TCRdb kept only the in-frame ones, dropping some. This sample has around 700,000 clones; approximately 90% occur once, and the top ten carry 0.2% to 0.3%. The receptor comes from a woman under 30 with acute or convalescent COVID-19. V gene TRBV7-4 combines with J gene TRBJ1-2; 7 bases align to TRBD1. Sequencing input: peripheral blood. The CDR3 DNA reads as TGTGCCAGCAGAATACCGCACACCACGCCCTTAACAGGGGTAGGCTATGGCTACACCTTC. It translates to CASRIPHTTPLTGVGYGYTF.